The subject of this entry is one T cell receptor beta chain. CD8 cells regarded as naive lacked CD45RO, were positively chosen for CCR7, and omitted terminally differentiated effector memory CD45RA+ cells. The data belong to a study of shared clonotypes between healthy human individuals. Study-wide context: Three plates were used per donor for CD4 naive, three for CD4 memory, two for CD8 naive and one for CD8 memory.

The CDR3 is 14 amino acids. CDR1 MNHEY and CDR2 SMNVEV come from the germline V gene (reference sequence). V lost 5 bases and J lost 4, with 14 bases in between. TCRdb keeps only in-frame clones here, not all; method: immunoSEQ multiplex PCR. The repertoire has over 2,000,000 clones, around 93% of them found once; the top ten carry about 1.7%. The chain is built from TRBV27 and TRBJ1-1; D is perhaps TRBD1 (5 bases). This clonotype was obtained from a man aged 18 to 29 in good health. Some clones in this sample may be carry-over from other donors' samples. The sequenced material came from naive CD8+ T cells from PBMCs. The CDR3: CASSPLAGFTEAFF. CDR3 coding DNA: TGTGCCAGCAGTCCCCTCGCAGGGTTCACTGAAGCTTTCTTT.